The present TCR beta chain was sequenced within a study of CD4+ T cells in melanoma. Notes on the study in general: CD8+ T cell, macrophage and B cell function reportedly correlated with neoantigen-specific CD4+ T cells. Diverse differentiation states were reported for melanoma neoantigen-specific CD4+ T cells.

Produced via immunoSEQ multiplex PCR; TCRdb's table is partial and in-frame only. In the table there are thousands of clones, about 71% of which are singletons. This clone was detected a few times. The antigen is undetermined. The germline gives CDR1 SGHTA, CDR2 FQGNSA. V gave up 5 bases and J gave up 6 bases, with 11 bases separating them. The CDR3 loop spans 14 amino acids. Material for sequencing was cells from a culture (not recorded whether cultured in vitro). The V gene is TRBV7-2, the J gene TRBJ1-6; no firm D call. The clonotype originates from a human donor with melanoma. The CDR3 region is CASSARRANSPLHF. The CDR3, as DNA: TGTGCCAGCAGCGCCCGACGGGCTAATTCACCCCTCCACTTT.